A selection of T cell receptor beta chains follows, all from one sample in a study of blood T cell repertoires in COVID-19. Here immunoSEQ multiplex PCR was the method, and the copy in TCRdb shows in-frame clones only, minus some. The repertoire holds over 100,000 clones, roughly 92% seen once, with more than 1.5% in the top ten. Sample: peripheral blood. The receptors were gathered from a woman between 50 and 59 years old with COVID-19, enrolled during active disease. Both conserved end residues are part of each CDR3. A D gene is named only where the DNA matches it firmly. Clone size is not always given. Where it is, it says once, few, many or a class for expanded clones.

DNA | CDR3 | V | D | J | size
TGTGCCAGCAGCTCAAGACAAGGCCCCCTTTACAATGAGCAGTTCTTC | CASSSRQGPLYNEQFF | TRBV5-6 | NA | TRBJ2-1 | NA
TGTGCCAGTAGTATCGGAACAGGGGTGGACTACACCTTC | CASSIGTGVDYTF | TRBV19 | TRBD1 | TRBJ1-2 | NA
TGTGCCAGCCAGGTAGCGGGGGGTGATGAGCAGTTCTTC | CASQVAGGDEQFF | TRBV11-3 | TRBD2 | TRBJ2-1 | NA
TGTGCCAGCAGTGGGGGGAACAGGGGATGGAATCAGCCCCAGCATTTT | CASSGGNRGWNQPQHF | TRBV2 | TRBD1 | TRBJ1-5 | once
TGTGCCAGCAGTCCGGACGGAGGACCTAATCAGCCCCAGCATTTT | CASSPDGGPNQPQHF | TRBV27 | NA | TRBJ1-5 | NA
TGTGCCAGTAGTATAGATCCGTGGGGGGGTAATGAGCAGTTCTTC | CASSIDPWGGNEQFF | TRBV19 | TRBD2 | TRBJ2-1 | NA
TGTGCCAGCAGCTTAATGGGCAACACAGATACGCAGTATTTT | CASSLMGNTDTQYF | TRBV7-2 | NA | TRBJ2-3 | NA
TGTGCCAGCATCCCATATGGCGGCACCTACGAGCAGTACTTC | CASIPYGGTYEQYF | TRBV6-2/TRBV6-3 | NA | TRBJ2-7 | NA
TGTGCCAGCAGCCAAGTATCGGGACTAGCGGAGAGCCAAGAGACCCAGTACTTC | CASSQVSGLAESQETQYF | TRBV3-1/TRBV3-2 | TRBD2 | TRBJ2-5 | NA
TGTGCCACCAGCAGAGGCCTCGTGGGAGGGGCGCGTGAAAAACTGTTTTTT | CATSRGLVGGAREKLFF | TRBV15 | NA | TRBJ1-4 | NA
TGTGCCAGCGGGGACAGCCGCCAAGAGACCCAGTACTTC | CASGDSRQETQYF | TRBV2 | TRBD1 | TRBJ2-5 | NA
TGTGCCAGCAGTTACTCGCAACCGGGACAGGGAAAAAATTTCTATGGCTACACCTTC | CASSYSQPGQGKNFYGYTF | TRBV6-2/TRBV6-3 | TRBD1 | TRBJ1-2 | NA
TGTGCCAGTAGTAGCGGGACAGGGCTCGGCTATGGCTACACCTTC | CASSSGTGLGYGYTF | TRBV19 | TRBD1 | TRBJ1-2 | few
TGTGCCAGCAGCTTCGGCTACGAGCAGTACTTC | CASSFGYEQYF | TRBV13 | NA | TRBJ2-7 | NA
TGTGCCAGCAGGGGAGGGACAGGGAGCACTGAAGCTTTCTTT | CASRGGTGSTEAFF | TRBV9 | TRBD1 | TRBJ1-1 | NA
TGTGCCAGCAGCCCCACCCGTAGTAGCAATCAGCCCCAGCATTTT | CASSPTRSSNQPQHF | TRBV7-9 | NA | TRBJ1-5 | NA
TGCACCAGCAGCCAAGAGGAGGAGGATTGGGGGGTCGGTGGCTACACCTTC | CTSSQEEEDWGVGGYTF | TRBV1 | NA | TRBJ1-2 | NA
TGTGCCAGCAGTCGCGGGACAGGTCTTGAAGCTTTCTTT | CASSRGTGLEAFF | TRBV12-3/TRBV12-4 | TRBD1 | TRBJ1-1 | NA
TGTGCCAGCAGTATCAGGGAAGGTCAGCCCCAGCATTTT | CASSIREGQPQHF | TRBV27 | NA | TRBJ1-5 | NA
TGTGCCAGCAGTTCCGCGGGGAGGGACCCTGAAGCTTTCTTT | CASSSAGRDPEAFF | TRBV27 | NA | TRBJ1-1 | NA
TGTGCCAGCTCGCAGGTTGGAACTAATGAAAAACTGTTTTTT | CASSQVGTNEKLFF | TRBV18 | NA | TRBJ1-4 | few
TGTGCCAGCTCACCTCTCACAGGGATAAATGAGCAGTTCTTC | CASSPLTGINEQFF | TRBV18 | NA | TRBJ2-1 | NA
TGTGCCAGCAGCTCACAGGCCTTGAACACTGAAGCTTTCTTT | CASSSQALNTEAFF | TRBV7-2 | NA | TRBJ1-1 | NA
TGTGCCTGGAGTGTACTTGGGGGGGATTCACCCCTCCACTTT | CAWSVLGGDSPLHF | TRBV30 | NA | TRBJ1-6 | once
TGTGCCAGCAGCTTAGCCTCAGGGTTTCAAGATACGCAGTATTTT | CASSLASGFQDTQYF | TRBV11-1 | NA | TRBJ2-3 | NA
TGTGCCTGGAGTACGCCTCGGACAGGGAATAGACTCCCCCAGCATTTT | CAWSTPRTGNRLPQHF | TRBV30 | TRBD1 | TRBJ1-5 | NA
TGTGCCTGGAGTGTACTGAGCACAGATACGCAGTATTTT | CAWSVLSTDTQYF | TRBV30 | NA | TRBJ2-3 | NA
TGTGCCAGCAGCTTAGGAACATGGAGGAGCGGGGGCCGCACAGATACGCAGTATTTT | CASSLGTWRSGGRTDTQYF | TRBV13 | TRBD2 | TRBJ2-3 | NA
TGCGCCAGCAGCTTGGAAGGGGGCGGCGATAATTCACCCCTCCACTTT | CASSLEGGGDNSPLHF | TRBV5-1 | TRBD1 | TRBJ1-6 | NA
TGCGCCAGCAGCTTGGTGGGCCAGGGGGCCGCGCAGGGAAACATTCAGTACTTC | CASSLVGQGAAQGNIQYF | TRBV5-1 | TRBD1 | TRBJ2-4 | NA
TGTGCCAGCAGCTTAGACAGTAATCAGCCCCAGCATTTT | CASSLDSNQPQHF | TRBV7-9 | NA | TRBJ1-5 | NA
TGTGCCAGCAGTTACTCGTCAGGGCTTGGAAACACCATATATTTT | CASSYSSGLGNTIYF | TRBV6-6 | NA | TRBJ1-3 | NA
TGTGCCAGCAGGACAGGTCTCCAGGGGACTGAAGCTTTCTTT | CASRTGLQGTEAFF | TRBV5-6 | NA | TRBJ1-1 | NA
TGTGCCAGCAGGATCGACTTTAGCTCCTACAATGAGCAGTTCTTC | CASRIDFSSYNEQFF | TRBV5-5 | NA | TRBJ2-1 | NA
TGTGCCAGCAGCTTGGGGGTAAGGACAGTTGAAGCTTTCTTT | CASSLGVRTVEAFF | TRBV5-8 | NA | TRBJ1-1 | NA
TGTGCCAGCAGAATACAGGGCGGGGGTTATGGCTACACCTTC | CASRIQGGGYGYTF | TRBV6-6 | NA | TRBJ1-2 | few
TGTGCCAGCAGGTCTATGCGGGTTGACTATGGCTACACCTTC | CASRSMRVDYGYTF | TRBV11-2 | NA | TRBJ1-2 | NA
TGTGCCAGCTCCCTAGCGAGATCTAGCACAGATACGCAGTATTTT | CASSLARSSTDTQYF | TRBV18 | NA | TRBJ2-3 | NA
TGTGCCAGTAGTATCGGGGGAACCGGAAACACCATATATTTT | CASSIGGTGNTIYF | TRBV19 | NA | TRBJ1-3 | NA
TGTGCCAGCAGCTTAGGAACGGGGGGGCTTGGCTATGGCTACACCTTC | CASSLGTGGLGYGYTF | TRBV11-3 | NA | TRBJ1-2 | NA
TGTGCCAGCAGTCACCAAGGGGCTAGCGGCGAGGATACGCAGTATTTT | CASSHQGASGEDTQYF | TRBV6-2/TRBV6-3 | TRBD2 | TRBJ2-3 | NA
TGTGCCAGCAGCTCAAGGGACAGGGATCACGGGGAGACCCAGTACTTC | CASSSRDRDHGETQYF | TRBV5-4 | TRBD1 | TRBJ2-5 | NA
TGTGCCAGTAGGGGCAGCGGGACGAACACTGAAGCTTTCTTT | CASRGSGTNTEAFF | TRBV19 | NA | TRBJ1-1 | NA
TGTGCCAGCACCCTAGAAGGACAGAACTATGGCTACACCTTC | CASTLEGQNYGYTF | TRBV2 | NA | TRBJ1-2 | NA
TGTGCCAGTAGTTCCGGACAGGTGGTATTCTATGGCTACACCTTC | CASSSGQVVFYGYTF | TRBV19 | TRBD1 | TRBJ1-2 | NA
TGTGCCAGCAGCGAAGCCGGGACAGGGGGCCCCATGAACACTGAAGCTTTCTTT | CASSEAGTGGPMNTEAFF | TRBV3-1/TRBV3-2 | TRBD1 | TRBJ1-1 | once
TGTGCCAGCAGCAAAACTAGCGGGGGCCTCTACACCGGGGAGCTGTTTTTT | CASSKTSGGLYTGELFF | TRBV7-3 | TRBD2 | TRBJ2-2 | NA
TGTGCCAGCAGCGAAGGGAGACTAGCGGGGGGAGGTACGCAGTATTTT | CASSEGRLAGGGTQYF | TRBV11-3 | TRBD2 | TRBJ2-3 | NA
TGTGCCAGCAGCCTACAGGCCTATACGCAGTATTTT | CASSLQAYTQYF | TRBV7-2 | NA | TRBJ2-3 | NA
TGTGCCTGGAAGGGCCGAGGGTTGAACACCATATATTTT | CAWKGRGLNTIYF | TRBV30 | NA | TRBJ1-3 | NA
TGTGCCAGTAGTTTCCGGACAGGGCTGACTGGCTACACCTTC | CASSFRTGLTGYTF | TRBV19 | TRBD1 | TRBJ1-2 | NA